This T cell receptor beta chain was identified in a study of shared clonotypes between healthy human individuals. Study-wide points: Naive subsets generally had larger estimated richness than memory subsets.

As for this clone: Its antigen remains unidentified.

The study drew all its donors from Caucasian adults living in Nashville, Tennessee. The data were produced by immunoSEQ multiplex PCR, yet TCRdb's version contains in-frame clones alone and is incomplete. This table has some 2,000,000 clones, around 95% appearing once. The CDR3 has 16 residues. Trimming cost V 4 bases and J 8 bases; bases outside gene matches: 16. Germline values: CDR1 PRHDT, CDR2 FYEKMQ (reference sequence). The receptor was isolated from a man aged 18 to 29 in good health. V and J are TRBV13 and TRBJ1-2; 7 bases line up with TRBD1. The sample was naive CD4+ T cells sorted from blood. Subset meaning: CD45RA+ positively selected. CDR3 sequence reads: CASSYKTGLSFQGYTF. Here the CDR3 DNA reads TGTGCCAGCAGCTACAAGACAGGGTTAAGCTTTCAGGGCTACACCTTC. Filled out from reference TRBV13 and TRBJ1-2, the complete variable domain reads AAGVIQSPRHLIKEKRETATLKCYPIPRHDTVYWYQQGPGQDPQFLISFYEKMQSDKGSIPDRFSAQQFSDYHSELNMSSLELGDSALYFCASSYKTGLSFQGYTFGSGTRLTVV.